This section outlines one TCR beta chain sequence together with its context. Participants came from around 25 US areas, aged about 18 to 95 years. Participants had their cohort set by participant-reported clinical history. Cohort 3 recovered donors had two negative PCRs, clearance, or symptom resolution. The data belong to a study of blood T cell repertoires in COVID-19. At the level of the study: Donors in the United States, Italy and Spain gave samples during acute or convalescent COVID-19.

Clones were sequenced by immunoSEQ multiplex PCR, and TCRdb holds only the in-frame ones, with some missing. Of over 120,000 clones listed, roughly 79% are singletons. In germline, CDR1 is MDHEN, CDR2 SYDVKM. There are 16 residues in the CDR3. The V end was cut by 6 bases, the J end by 7 bases, with 22 bases between. The sequenced sample was PBMCs or T cells enriched from blood (not recorded which). The receptor was isolated from a woman aged 45-59 years who had recovered from COVID-19. The chain is built from TRBV28 and TRBJ2-1, with a weak D call TRBD1 (5 bases). The DNA for the CDR3 is TGTGCCAGCAGCCCACCCTACCAGGGCGATCGGAATGAGCAGTTCTTC. Translated: CASSPPYQGDRNEQFF.